A single sample is the source of the 32 T cell receptor beta chains below, sequenced in a study of blood T cells in healthy people across ages. A second PCR of roughly 7 to 11 cycles used a sample-barcoded 5' primer and a J-beta primer mix. TCRdb re-called the 5' RACE reads with MiXCR, one entry per CDR3 protein. The table records 600,000 to 1,000,000 distinct CDR3 sequences, just under 25% of them present only once. The same specimen was also included in a second study, on T cells of mothers and their children.

What was sequenced was blood. All receptors derive from a boy younger than 18 in good health.

There are a few counts of this clonotype. The gene calls are TRBV20-1 and TRBJ2-3, with D maybe TRBD1 (5 bases). Trimming removed 0 bases from V and 2 bases from J, with 12 bases in between. CDR1 and CDR2 from the germline V gene are DFQATT and SNEGSKA (reference sequence). This CDR3 spans 15 amino acids. CDR3 in amino acids: CSARDEGESTDTQYF. CDR3 in DNA: TGCAGTGCTAGAGATGAAGGGGAATCCACAGATACGCAGTATTTT.

The rearrangement links TRBV24-1 to TRBJ1-5; no reliable D call. V lost 3 bases and J lost 1, with 12 bases in between. There are 16 residues in the CDR3. CDR1 KGHDR and CDR2 SFDVKD come from the germline V gene. The CDR3: CATSDGSIGSNQPQHF. The DNA for the CDR3 is TGTGCCACCAGTGATGGATCAATTGGGAGCAATCAGCCCCAGCATTTT.

The gene calls are TRBV4-3 and TRBJ1-2; D ambiguous. Per the germline V gene, CDR1 is LGHNA and CDR2 is YSLEER. The V and J ends lost 0 bases and 4 bases respectively, with 12 bases between them. The CDR3 extends over 15 amino acids. The CDR3 loop is CASSQERPGIYGYTF. The CDR3 DNA reads as TGCGCCAGCAGCCAAGAACGGCCCGGGATCTATGGCTACACCTTC.

The chain carries TRBV12-3 or TRBV12-4 and TRBJ2-5; the D gene is possibly TRBD2 (5 bases). The CDR3 runs to 15 residues. Trimming removed 7 bases from V and 1 base from J, with 16 bases in between. CDR3 protein: CASIFRGDPQETQYF. CDR3 nucleotide sequence: TGTGCCAGCATTTTCCGGGGAGACCCCCAAGAGACCCAGTACTTC.

The chain has TRBV29-1 and TRBJ2-5; 9 bases are a match to TRBD2. The J call may be faulty, since TRBJ2-1 better matches the DNA end. CDR3 length: 10 amino acids. Germline V gene lookup returns CDR1 SQVTM and CDR2 ANQGSEA. CDR3 nucleotides: TGCAGCTCCGGGACTAGCGAGCAGTTCTTC. Amino acid sequence: CSSGTSEQFF.

This clonotype occurred a few times. V usage is TRBV20-1 and J usage is TRBJ2-1; possibly TRBD1 for D (5 bases). The germline CDR1 and CDR2 sequences are DFQATT and SNEGSKA (reference sequence). Between the trimmed V and J ends, which lost 6 bases and 4 bases, there was a span of 16 bases. The CDR3 is made up of 14 amino acids. DNA of the CDR3: TGCAGTGCCCAAATGGGGCAGGGTTACAATGAGCAGTTCTTC. It yields the protein CSAQMGQGYNEQFF.

J is TRBJ2-5 and V is TRBV11-2, with D tentatively TRBD2 (5 bases). Near its end, the DNA agrees better with TRBJ2-7, so the J call may be wrong. Germline CDR1 reads SGHAT; CDR2 reads FQNNGV. The CDR3 is 13 amino acids. The CDR3 sequence: CASAPGNSYEQYF. The CDR3 bases are TGTGCCAGCGCCCCGGGAAATTCCTACGAGCAGTACTTC.

This clonotype was picked up a small number of times. The chain employs TRBV4-3 and TRBJ1-2, with 7 positions matching TRBD1. Germline loops: CDR1 LGHNA, CDR2 YSLEER. The V segment lost 1 base and the J segment 8 bases; nucleotides outside the gene matches: 7. The CDR3 totals 14 residues. CDR3 sequence: CASSQATGMMGYTF. For the CDR3, the DNA is TGCGCCAGCAGCCAAGCGACAGGGATGATGGGCTACACCTTC.

This sequence joins TRBV12-3 or TRBV12-4 and TRBJ1-2; maybe TRBD1 (5 bases). The CDR3 runs 16 residues. V was trimmed by 5 bases and J by 2 bases, leaving 18 bases between them. DNA of the CDR3: TGTGCCAGCAGTCCTGTCTTGGGGGTAGGGAACTATGGCTACACCTTC. This gives the protein CASSPVLGVGNYGYTF.

The V and J genes are TRBV13 and TRBJ1-3, with D perhaps matching TRBD1 (5 bases). The CDR3 runs 15 residues. Deletions cut 2 bases from V and 1 base from J, with 9 bases between. The germline gives CDR1 PRHDT, CDR2 FYEKMQ (reference sequence). The CDR3 region is CASSLRRVSGNTIYF. CDR3 in DNA: TGTGCCAGCAGCTTACGCAGGGTATCTGGAAACACCATATATTTT.

The chain carries TRBV6-2 or TRBV6-3 and TRBJ2-7; 7 bases map to TRBD1. Trimming removed 4 bases from V and 5 bases from J; junction bases left unmatched: 5. CDR1 is MNHEY, CDR2 SVGEGT, per germline. The CDR3 is made up of 13 amino acids. This CDR3 is CASSSDRENEQYF. The CDR3 DNA is TGTGCCAGCAGTTCCGACAGGGAAAACGAGCAGTACTTC.

The chain combines TRBV28 with TRBJ2-5; TRBD1 agrees at 7 bases. The CDR3 has 16 amino acids. CDR1 MDHEN and CDR2 SYDVKM come from the germline V gene. The V and J ends lost 5 bases and 8 bases, in that order; junction bases with no gene match: 17. In nucleotides, the CDR3 is TGTGCCAGCAGTAACTCCGCTGACAGGGTACCGGGAACCCAGTACTTC. Protein sequence: CASSNSADRVPGTQYF.

V usage is TRBV7-3 and J usage is TRBJ2-5, with D perhaps TRBD2 (6 bases). The CDR3 is made up of 14 amino acids. V gave up 1 base and J gave up 4 bases, with 10 bases separating them. CDR1 and CDR2 from the germline V gene are SGHTA and FQGTGA. The CDR3 nucleotides read TGTGCCAGCAGCTTAAAGGAGGGTTTAGAGACCCAGTACTTC. Protein sequence: CASSLKEGLETQYF.

The table lists this clonotype with a few counts. The V gene is TRBV9, the J gene TRBJ2-3, with D uncertain. Germline V lookup: CDR1 SGDLS, CDR2 YYNGEE. V dropped 3 bases and J dropped 6 bases, with 11 bases sitting between them. The CDR3 loop spans 13 amino acids. The CDR3 coding sequence is TGTGCCAGCAGCGCGTCTAGTGTTGATACGCAGTATTTT. It translates to CASSASSVDTQYF. Full variable domain (remainder filled in from reference TRBV9 and TRBJ2-3): DSGVTQTPKHLITATGQRVTLRCSPRSGDLSVYWYQQSLDQGLQFLIQYYNGEERAKGNILERFSAQQFPDLHSELNLSSLELGDSALYFCASSASSVDTQYFGPGTRLTVL.

The rearrangement uses TRBV11-2 and TRBJ2-5; 8 bases match TRBD2. The CDR3 loop spans 18 amino acids. V gave up 5 bases and J gave up 4 bases; unmatched junction bases: 18. The germline gives CDR1 SGHAT, CDR2 FQNNGV. CDR3 in DNA: TGTGCCAGCAGCCCCCTCCGTACAACGGGGGGGCAGGGAGAGACCCAGTACTTC. Translating it yields CASSPLRTTGGQGETQYF.

This clonotype was detected only once. The V gene is TRBV11-3, the J gene TRBJ1-4, with D hard to call. This CDR3 contains 14 residues. V gave up 5 bases and J gave up 15 bases, with 22 bases separating them. Germline V CDR1 and CDR2: SGHNT, YENEEA. CDR3 nucleotide sequence: TGTGCCAGCAGCCCTGGGAGGGAGCCTTACCGAGTGTTTTTT. It translates to CASSPGREPYRVFF.

The chain has TRBV6-1 and TRBJ2-7; 8 positions agree with TRBD1. Germline V gene data show CDR1 as MNHNS and CDR2 as SASEGT. CDR3 length equals 15 residues. The J segment lost 1 base and the V segment lost 6 bases, leaving 8 bases of the junction unmatched. The CDR3 region has the DNA TGTGCCAGCAGGGACAGGGAACTGATATCCTACGAGCAGTACTTC. Its protein is CASRDRELISYEQYF.

The chain recombines TRBV27 with TRBJ2-3; no firm D call. The CDR3 covers 16 residues. V was clipped by 5 bases and J by 0 bases, with 15 bases between them. Germline assignment: CDR1 MNHEY and CDR2 SMNVEV (reference sequence). The CDR3 sequence: CASSPGPGVSTDTQYF. The CDR3 region has the DNA TGTGCCAGCAGTCCCGGGCCAGGAGTTAGCACAGATACGCAGTATTTT.

In this sample, this clonotype turned up a few times. V usage is TRBV29-1 and J usage is TRBJ2-3; 12 bases map to TRBD2. Germline V gene sequence: CDR1 SQVTM, CDR2 ANQGSEA. V trimming: 6 bases; J trimming: 4 bases; junction bases outside the gene matches: 17. The CDR3 has 18 amino acids. CDR3 loop: CSVDTGLAGGSGADTQYF. The CDR3 DNA follows: TGCAGCGTCGACACGGGACTAGCGGGTGGCTCTGGGGCAGATACGCAGTATTTT.

This clonotype was seen only a few times. The rearrangement uses TRBV6-6 and TRBJ1-1; weak D call: TRBD1 (5 bases). The CDR3 is 15 residues long. Germline CDR1 MNHNY, CDR2 SVGAGI (reference sequence). With 7 bases removed from V and 1 base from J, the gap between germline ends came to 16 bases. CDR3 sequence reads: CASTDGDGSNTEAFF. CDR3 DNA sequence: TGTGCCAGCACCGACGGGGACGGATCGAACACTGAAGCTTTCTTT.

The chain uses TRBV7-2 and TRBJ1-4; no firm D call. V was trimmed by 5 bases and J by 5 bases, leaving 15 bases between them. The CDR3 contains 15 residues. Germline CDR1 SGHTA, CDR2 FQGNSA. CDR3 region: CASSPDGQVNEKLFF. The CDR3 nucleotides are TGTGCCAGCAGCCCAGATGGCCAAGTGAATGAAAAACTGTTTTTT.

The rearrangement uses TRBV5-1 and TRBJ1-5; no firm D call. V gave up 7 bases and J gave up 2 bases, with 19 bases separating them. This CDR3 region has 16 residues. CDR1 and CDR2 from the germline V gene are SGHRS and YFSETQ. The CDR3 nucleotides read TGCGCCAGCCCTCGGGTCGGGTCCCCGTGCAATCAGCCCCAGCATTTT. Encoded protein: CASPRVGSPCNQPQHF.

The V gene is TRBV12-3 or TRBV12-4, the J gene TRBJ1-5; D is unresolved. There are 15 residues in the CDR3. Trimming stripped 1 base from V and 5 bases from J, with 12 bases between. The CDR3 spells CASSLVGGSDQPQHF. The DNA for the CDR3 is TGTGCCAGCAGTTTAGTAGGAGGGTCGGATCAGCCCCAGCATTTT.

The chain recombines TRBV4-3 with TRBJ1-1; 10 bases align to TRBD1. This CDR3 is 19 amino acids long. Germline CDR1 reads LGHNA; CDR2 reads YSLEER. With V trimmed by 3 bases and J by 4 bases, 17 bases remained unmatched. CDR3 amino acids: CASSQPRGDRGSEGTEAFF. CDR3 nucleotide sequence: TGCGCCAGCAGCCAGCCCAGAGGGGACAGGGGATCGGAAGGCACTGAAGCTTTCTTT.

This clonotype was detected a few times. The rearrangement uses TRBV11-2 and TRBJ2-3; TRBD2 agrees at 9 bases. The CDR3 has 11 amino acids. Germline CDR1 is SGHAT and CDR2 is FQNNGV. V lost 6 bases and J lost 8; bases outside the gene matches: 0. The CDR3 sequence is CASRAGGTQYF. As DNA, the CDR3 is TGTGCCAGCAGAGCGGGAGGTACGCAGTATTTT. Looking up the rest from reference TRBV11-2 and TRBJ2-3 gives the full variable domain: EAGVAQSPRYKIIEKRQSVAFWCNPISGHATLYWYQQILGQGPKLLIQFQNNGVVDDSQLPKDRFSAERLKGVDSTLKIQPAKLEDSAVYLCASRAGGTQYFGPGTRLTVL.

V is TRBV14 and J is TRBJ2-5; D is possibly TRBD2 (6 bases). The end of the DNA aligns better with TRBJ2-1, so the J call may be wrong. Germline V gene data show CDR1 as SGHDN and CDR2 as FVKESK. The CDR3 consists of 16 residues. CDR3: CASSQVVAGWFNEQFF. CDR3 in DNA: TGTGCCAGCAGCCAAGTAGTTGCGGGGTGGTTCAATGAGCAGTTCTTC.

In this sample, this clonotype turned up many times. The V gene is TRBV7-3, the J gene TRBJ2-1; 7 bases are a match to TRBD2. V shed 2 bases and J 9 bases; nucleotides not matched to a gene: 10. The germline V gene has CDR1 SGHTA and CDR2 FQGTGA. The CDR3 sequence is 15 residues long. As DNA, the CDR3 is TGTGCCAGCAGCTTATTGAGCGGGATAGTTGGTGAGCAGTTCTTC. Translation: CASSLLSGIVGEQFF.

This clonotype occurred a few times. V gene TRBV7-9 combines with J gene TRBJ1-5; a weak D match, TRBD1 (5 bases). The V end was cut by 2 bases, the J end by 7 bases, with 12 bases between. CDR3 length: 14 residues. Germline values: CDR1 SEHNR, CDR2 FQNEAQ (reference sequence). CDR3 loop: CASSLPGKNQPQHF. CDR3 bases: TGTGCCAGCAGCTTACCAGGGAAGAACCAGCCCCAGCATTTT.

This clonotype was seen a few times. The chain combines TRBV5-1 with TRBJ2-1; a weak D match, TRBD2 (5 bases). V shed 0 bases and J shed 7 bases, with 8 bases lying between them. CDR1 SGHRS and CDR2 YFSETQ come from the germline V gene. This CDR3 region has 13 residues. The CDR3 protein is CASSLAQRNEQFF. DNA of the CDR3: TGCGCCAGCAGCTTGGCCCAGCGGAATGAGCAGTTCTTC. The full variable domain, completed using reference TRBV5-1 and TRBJ2-1, is KAGVTQTPRYLIKTRGQQVTLSCSPISGHRSVSWYQQTPGQGLQFLFEYFSETQRNKGNFPGRFSGRQFSNSRSEMNVSTLELGDSALYLCASSLAQRNEQFFGPGTRLTVL.

The rearrangement joins TRBV28 to TRBJ1-4; D might be TRBD1 (5 bases). V was shortened by 7 bases and J by 3 bases, with 6 bases between the two germline ends. The CDR3 loop spans 12 amino acids. Germline values: CDR1 MDHEN, CDR2 SYDVKM. The CDR3 region is CASTTANEKLFF. The CDR3 nucleotides are TGTGCCAGCACGACAGCTAATGAAAAACTGTTTTTT.

This clonotype was detected a few times. The CDR3 is CSVPLAGGSDTQYF. The CDR3 coding sequence is TGCAGCGTACCGCTAGCGGGGGGATCAGATACGCAGTATTTT. The chain carries TRBV29-1 and TRBJ2-3, with TRBD2 matching over 11 bases. The CDR3 totals 14 residues. V trimming: 6 bases; J trimming: 4 bases; junction bases outside the gene matches: 6. Germline CDR1 is SQVTM and CDR2 is ANQGSEA.

This sequence joins TRBV29-1 and TRBJ2-7; D is possibly TRBD1 (6 bases). Trimming pared 6 bases from V and 2 bases from J, leaving 14 bases between. CDR1 and CDR2 from the germline V gene are SQVTM and ANQGSEA. CDR3 length: 13 amino acids. CDR3 loop: CSVWTASTYEQYF. As DNA, the CDR3 is TGCAGCGTCTGGACAGCCTCCACCTACGAGCAGTACTTC.